The rows below give T cell receptor beta chains drawn from one sample of a study of T cell repertoires in cytomegalovirus infection. In TCRdb, the reads were re-called with MiXCR into one record per CDR3 protein. The table records 300,000 to 400,000 distinct CDR3 sequences, approximately 9.5% of them present only once. What was sequenced was PBMCs. These receptors all stem from a human donor in good health (CMV status not recorded). Some clones in this sample may be carry-over from other donors' samples. Both conserved end residues are part of each CDR3. A D gene is named only where the DNA matches it firmly. Rows give clone size only sometimes, using once, few, many, or a class for an expanded clone.

D,V,size,J,CDR3,DNA
NA,TRBV19,many,TRBJ1-1,CASKERERNTEAFF,TGTGCCAGTAAGGAAAGGGAACGGAACACTGAAGCTTTCTTT
NA,TRBV7-3,many,TRBJ1-1,CASRAGANPNTEAFF,TGTGCCAGCAGGGCGGGGGCCAACCCTAACACTGAAGCTTTCTTT
NA,TRBV12-5,many,TRBJ1-1,CASASRENTEAFF,TGTGCTAGTGCGTCTAGGGAGAACACTGAAGCTTTCTTT
NA,TRBV7-6,many,TRBJ2-1,CASSLAQGVNNEQFF,TGTGCCAGCAGCTTAGCGCAAGGGGTCAACAATGAGCAGTTCTTC
NA,TRBV20-1,NA,TRBJ1-2,CSALGNSDYTF,TGCAGTGCCCTAGGGAATTCGGACTACACCTTC
TRBD2,TRBV6-1,many,TRBJ2-5,CASSGERGGDQYF,TGTGCCAGCAGCGGGGAGCGCGGGGGTGACCAGTACTTC
TRBD1,TRBV28,many,TRBJ2-5,CASSLIGRGQETQYF,TGTGCCAGCAGTTTAATCGGCAGGGGGCAAGAGACCCAGTACTTC
NA,TRBV19,few,TRBJ2-1,CASSIEGPRDEQFF,TGTGCCAGTAGTATTGAGGGGCCACGGGATGAGCAGTTCTTC
TRBD2,TRBV10-2,NA,TRBJ2-2,CASSLTSGENTGELFF,TGCGCCAGCAGTTTAACTAGCGGGGAGAACACCGGGGAGCTGTTTTTT
NA,TRBV18,NA,TRBJ1-1,CASSPLESEAFF,TGTGCCAGCTCACCACTGGAGTCTGAAGCTTTCTTT
NA,TRBV7-9,few,TRBJ2-1,CASSLAMDEQFF,TGTGCCAGCAGCTTAGCGATGGATGAGCAGTTCTTC